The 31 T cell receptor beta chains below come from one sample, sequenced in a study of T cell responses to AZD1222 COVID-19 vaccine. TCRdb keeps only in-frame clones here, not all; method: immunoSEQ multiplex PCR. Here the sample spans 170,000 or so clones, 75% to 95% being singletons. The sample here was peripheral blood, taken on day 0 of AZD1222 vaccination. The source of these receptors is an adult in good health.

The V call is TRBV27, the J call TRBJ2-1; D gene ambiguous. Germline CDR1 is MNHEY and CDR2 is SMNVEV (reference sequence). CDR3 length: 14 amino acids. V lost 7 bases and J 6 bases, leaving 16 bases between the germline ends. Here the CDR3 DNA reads TGTGCCAGCACCCCCCTATTGGCCGGCAATGAGCAGTTCTTC. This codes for CASTPLLAGNEQFF.

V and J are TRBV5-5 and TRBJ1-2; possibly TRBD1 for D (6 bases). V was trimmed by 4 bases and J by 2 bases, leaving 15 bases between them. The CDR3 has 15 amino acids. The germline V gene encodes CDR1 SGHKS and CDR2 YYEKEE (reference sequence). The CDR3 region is CASSPGEGGNYGYTF. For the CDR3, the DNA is TGTGCCAGCAGCCCTGGGGAGGGGGGCAACTATGGCTACACCTTC.

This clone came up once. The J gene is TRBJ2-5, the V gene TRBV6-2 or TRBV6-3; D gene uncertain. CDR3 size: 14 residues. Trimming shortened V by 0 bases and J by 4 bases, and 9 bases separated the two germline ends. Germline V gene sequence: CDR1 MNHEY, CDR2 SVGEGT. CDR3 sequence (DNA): TGTGCCAGCAGTTACTCCGGGCCGGTAGAGACCCAGTACTTC. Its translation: CASSYSGPVETQYF.

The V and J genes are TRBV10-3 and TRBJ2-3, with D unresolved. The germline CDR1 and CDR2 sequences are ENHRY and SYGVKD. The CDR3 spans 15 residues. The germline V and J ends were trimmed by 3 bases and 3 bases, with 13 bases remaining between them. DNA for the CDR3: TGTGCCATCAGTGACCGACCCGCCGGGACAGATACGCAGTATTTT. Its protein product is CAISDRPAGTDTQYF.

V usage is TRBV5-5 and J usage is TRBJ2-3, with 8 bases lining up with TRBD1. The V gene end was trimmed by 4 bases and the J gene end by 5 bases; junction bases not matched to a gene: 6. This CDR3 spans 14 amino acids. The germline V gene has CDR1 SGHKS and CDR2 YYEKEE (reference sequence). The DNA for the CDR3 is TGTGCCAGCAGCACTGGACAGGGAGAAGATACGCAGTATTTT. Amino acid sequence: CASSTGQGEDTQYF.

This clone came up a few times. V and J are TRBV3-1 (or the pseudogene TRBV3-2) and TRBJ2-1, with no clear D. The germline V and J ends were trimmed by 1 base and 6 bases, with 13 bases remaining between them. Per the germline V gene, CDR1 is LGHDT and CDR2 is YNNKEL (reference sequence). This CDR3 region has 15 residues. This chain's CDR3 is CASSQVLLSGNEQFF. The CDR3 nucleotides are TGTGCCAGCAGCCAAGTACTCCTGTCGGGCAATGAGCAGTTCTTC.

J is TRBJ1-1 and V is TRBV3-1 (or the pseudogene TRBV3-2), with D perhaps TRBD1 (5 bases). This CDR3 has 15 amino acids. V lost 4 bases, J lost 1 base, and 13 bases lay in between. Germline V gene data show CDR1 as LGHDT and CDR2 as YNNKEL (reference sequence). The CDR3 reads CASSPRQLPNTEAFF. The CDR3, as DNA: TGTGCCAGCAGCCCTAGACAGCTTCCGAACACTGAAGCTTTCTTT.

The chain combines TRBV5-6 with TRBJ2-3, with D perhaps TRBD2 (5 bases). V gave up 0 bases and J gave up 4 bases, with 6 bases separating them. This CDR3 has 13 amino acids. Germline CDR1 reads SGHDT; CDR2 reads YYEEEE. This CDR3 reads CASSLVRADTQYF. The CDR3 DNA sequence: TGTGCCAGCAGCTTGGTGAGGGCAGATACGCAGTATTTT.

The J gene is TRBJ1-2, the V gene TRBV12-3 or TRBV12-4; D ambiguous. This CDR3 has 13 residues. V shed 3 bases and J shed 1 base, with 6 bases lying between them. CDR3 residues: CASSLYSNYGYTF. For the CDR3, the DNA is TGTGCCAGCAGTTTGTACAGTAACTATGGCTACACCTTC.

CDR3 nucleotides: TGTGCCAGCAGCTTGCGACTAGCGGGGGGGATAGATACGCAGTATTTT. This sequence encodes CASSLRLAGGIDTQYF. The genes are TRBV5-5 and TRBJ2-3; 14 positions agree with TRBD2. V lost 1 base and J lost 5; bases outside the gene matches: 3. Germline CDR1 is SGHKS and CDR2 is YYEKEE (reference sequence). The CDR3 loop spans 16 amino acids.

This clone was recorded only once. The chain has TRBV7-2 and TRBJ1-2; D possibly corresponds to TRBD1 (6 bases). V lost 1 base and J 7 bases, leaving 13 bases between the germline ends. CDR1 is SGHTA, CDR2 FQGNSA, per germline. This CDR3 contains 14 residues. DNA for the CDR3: TGTGCCAGCAGCTTAGGGTATCAGGGGTCTGGCTACACCTTC. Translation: CASSLGYQGSGYTF.

The CDR3 DNA reads TGTGCCAGCAGCTTAGATGAGGGGTATGAAGCTTTCTTT. Amino acid sequence: CASSLDEGYEAFF. The chain recombines TRBV7-6 with TRBJ1-1; TRBD1 is a possible D gene (5 bases). V lost 1 base to trimming and J lost 7 bases, with 10 bases between them. The CDR3 sequence is 13 residues long. Germline lookup yields CDR1 SGHVS and CDR2 FNYEAQ.

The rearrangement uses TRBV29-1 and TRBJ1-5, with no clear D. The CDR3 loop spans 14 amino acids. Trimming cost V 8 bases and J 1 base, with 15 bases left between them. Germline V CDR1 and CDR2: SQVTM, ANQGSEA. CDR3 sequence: CSPCVDVSNQPQHF. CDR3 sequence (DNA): TGCAGCCCTTGTGTGGACGTCAGCAATCAGCCCCAGCATTTT.

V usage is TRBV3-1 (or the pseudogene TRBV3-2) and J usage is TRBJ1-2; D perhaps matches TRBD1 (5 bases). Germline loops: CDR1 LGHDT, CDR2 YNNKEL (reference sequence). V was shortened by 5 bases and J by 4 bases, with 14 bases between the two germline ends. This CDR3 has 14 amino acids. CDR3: CASSDRGRSYGYTF. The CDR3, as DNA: TGTGCCAGCAGCGACCGGGGACGTAGCTATGGCTACACCTTC.

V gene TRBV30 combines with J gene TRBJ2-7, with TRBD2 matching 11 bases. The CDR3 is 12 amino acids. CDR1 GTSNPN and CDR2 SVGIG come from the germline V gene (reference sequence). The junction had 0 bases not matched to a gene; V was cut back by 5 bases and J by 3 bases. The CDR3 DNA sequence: TGTGCCTGGGGGACTAGCGGCTACGAGCAGTACTTC. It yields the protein CAWGTSGYEQYF. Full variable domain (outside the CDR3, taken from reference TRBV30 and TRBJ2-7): SQTIHQWPATLVQPVGSPLSLECTVEGTSNPNLYWYRQAAGRGLQLLFYSVGIGQISSEVPQNLSASRPQDRQFILSSKKLLLSDSGFYLCAWGTSGYEQYFGPGTRLTVT.

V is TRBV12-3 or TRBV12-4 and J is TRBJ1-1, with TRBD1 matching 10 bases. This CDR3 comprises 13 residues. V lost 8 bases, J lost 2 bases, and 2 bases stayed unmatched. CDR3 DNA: TGTGCCAGCCGGGACAGGGGTAACACTGAAGCTTTCTTT. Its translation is CASRDRGNTEAFF.

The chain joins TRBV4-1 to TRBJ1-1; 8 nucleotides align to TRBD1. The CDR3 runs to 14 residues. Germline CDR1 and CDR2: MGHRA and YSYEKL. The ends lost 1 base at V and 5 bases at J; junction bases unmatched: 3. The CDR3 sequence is CASSQAGGSTEAFF. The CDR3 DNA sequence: TGCGCCAGCAGCCAAGCAGGGGGCTCTACTGAAGCTTTCTTT.

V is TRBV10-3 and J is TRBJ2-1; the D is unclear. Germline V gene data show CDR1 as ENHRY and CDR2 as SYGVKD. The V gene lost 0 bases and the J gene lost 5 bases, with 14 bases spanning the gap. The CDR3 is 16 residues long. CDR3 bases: TGTGCCATCAGTGAGTCAGTGGGCACTAAAAACAATGAGCAGTTCTTC. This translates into CAISESVGTKNNEQFF.

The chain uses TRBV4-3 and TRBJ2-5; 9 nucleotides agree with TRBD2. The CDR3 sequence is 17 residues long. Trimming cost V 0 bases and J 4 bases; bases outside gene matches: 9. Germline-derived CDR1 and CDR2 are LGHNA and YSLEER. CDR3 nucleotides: TGCGCCAGCAGCCAAGATCGTTTGTTGACTAGCGGAGAGACCCAGTACTTC. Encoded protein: CASSQDRLLTSGETQYF.

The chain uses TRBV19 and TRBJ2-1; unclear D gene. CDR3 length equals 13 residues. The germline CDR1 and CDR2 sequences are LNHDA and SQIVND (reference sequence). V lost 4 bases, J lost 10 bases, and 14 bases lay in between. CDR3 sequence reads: CASSNGPSNEQFF. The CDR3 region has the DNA TGTGCCAGTAGTAACGGGCCATCAAACGAGCAGTTCTTC. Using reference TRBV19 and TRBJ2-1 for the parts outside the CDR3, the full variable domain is DGGITQSPKYLFRKEGQNVTLSCEQNLNHDAMYWYRQDPGQGLRLIYYSQIVNDFQKGDIAEGYSVSREKKESFPLTVTSAQKNPTAFYLCASSNGPSNEQFFGPGTRLTVL.

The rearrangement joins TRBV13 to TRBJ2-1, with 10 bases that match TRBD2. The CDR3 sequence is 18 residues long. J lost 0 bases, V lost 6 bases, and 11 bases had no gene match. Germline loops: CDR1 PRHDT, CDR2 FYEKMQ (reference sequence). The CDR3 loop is CASRITSGAMSSYNEQFF. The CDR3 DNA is TGTGCCAGCAGGATTACTAGCGGGGCTATGAGCTCCTACAATGAGCAGTTCTTC.

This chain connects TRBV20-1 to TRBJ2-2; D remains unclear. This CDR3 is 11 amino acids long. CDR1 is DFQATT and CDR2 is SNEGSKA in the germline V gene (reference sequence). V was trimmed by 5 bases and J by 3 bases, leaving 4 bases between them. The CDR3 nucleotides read TGCAGTGCTTTTCACACCGGGGAGCTGTTTTTT. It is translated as CSAFHTGELFF.

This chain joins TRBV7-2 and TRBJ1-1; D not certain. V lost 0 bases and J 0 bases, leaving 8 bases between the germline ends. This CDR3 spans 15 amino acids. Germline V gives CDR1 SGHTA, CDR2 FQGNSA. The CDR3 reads CASSLAPVMNTEAFF. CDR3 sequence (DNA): TGTGCCAGCAGCTTAGCCCCCGTCATGAACACTGAAGCTTTCTTT. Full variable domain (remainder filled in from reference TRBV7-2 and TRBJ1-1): GAGVSQSPSNKVTEKGKDVELRCDPISGHTALYWYRQSLGQGLEFLIYFQGNSAPDKSGLPSDRFSAERTGGSVSTLTIQRTQQEDSAVYLCASSLAPVMNTEAFFGQGTRLTVV.

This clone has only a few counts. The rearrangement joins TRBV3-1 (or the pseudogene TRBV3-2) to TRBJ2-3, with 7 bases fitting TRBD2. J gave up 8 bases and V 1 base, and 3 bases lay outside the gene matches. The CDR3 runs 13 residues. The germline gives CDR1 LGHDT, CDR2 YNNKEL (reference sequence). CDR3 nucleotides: TGTGCCAGCAGCCAAGTGGCTAGCGGTACGCAGTATTTT. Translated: CASSQVASGTQYF.

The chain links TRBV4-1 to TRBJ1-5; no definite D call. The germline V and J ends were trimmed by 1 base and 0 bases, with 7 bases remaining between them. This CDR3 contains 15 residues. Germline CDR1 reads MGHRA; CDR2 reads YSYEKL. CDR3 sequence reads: CASSQAPYSNQPQHF. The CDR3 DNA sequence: TGCGCCAGCAGCCAAGCCCCTTATAGCAATCAGCCCCAGCATTTT.

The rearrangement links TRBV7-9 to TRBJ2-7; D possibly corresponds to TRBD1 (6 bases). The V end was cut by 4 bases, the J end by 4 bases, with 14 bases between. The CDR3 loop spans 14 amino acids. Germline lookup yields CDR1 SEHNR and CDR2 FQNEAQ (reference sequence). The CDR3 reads CASSSGRQVYEQYF. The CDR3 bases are TGTGCCAGCAGCTCAGGGAGACAGGTTTACGAGCAGTACTTC.

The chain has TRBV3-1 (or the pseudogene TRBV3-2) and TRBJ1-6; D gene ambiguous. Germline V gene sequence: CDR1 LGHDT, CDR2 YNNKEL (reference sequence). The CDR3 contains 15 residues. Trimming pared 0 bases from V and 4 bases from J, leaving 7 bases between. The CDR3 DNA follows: TGTGCCAGCAGCCAAGAGGAAGGGTATAATTCACCCCTCCACTTT. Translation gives CASSQEEGYNSPLHF.

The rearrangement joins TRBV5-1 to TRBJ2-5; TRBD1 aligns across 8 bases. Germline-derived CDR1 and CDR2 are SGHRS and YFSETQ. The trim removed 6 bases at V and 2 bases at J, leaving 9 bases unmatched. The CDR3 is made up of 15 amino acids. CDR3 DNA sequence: TGCGCCAGCATGGGGACAGGTGTTTTACAAGAGACCCAGTACTTC. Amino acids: CASMGTGVLQETQYF.

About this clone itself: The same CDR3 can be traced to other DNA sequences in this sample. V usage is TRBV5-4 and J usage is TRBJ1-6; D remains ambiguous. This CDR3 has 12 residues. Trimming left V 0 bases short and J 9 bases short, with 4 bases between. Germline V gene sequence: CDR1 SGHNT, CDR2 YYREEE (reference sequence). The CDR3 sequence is CASSLDVSPLHF. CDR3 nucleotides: TGTGCCAGCAGCTTGGACGTTTCACCCCTCCACTTT.

The CDR3 DNA reads as TGTGCCAGCAGCTTAGATTCCCAGCGGGGAGCCTACGAGCAGTACTTC. This encodes CASSLDSQRGAYEQYF. The J gene is TRBJ2-7, the V gene TRBV7-2; 7 bases match TRBD2. This CDR3 comprises 16 residues. The germline V gene encodes CDR1 SGHTA and CDR2 FQGNSA. The J segment lost 2 bases and the V segment lost 1 base, leaving 8 bases of the junction unmatched.

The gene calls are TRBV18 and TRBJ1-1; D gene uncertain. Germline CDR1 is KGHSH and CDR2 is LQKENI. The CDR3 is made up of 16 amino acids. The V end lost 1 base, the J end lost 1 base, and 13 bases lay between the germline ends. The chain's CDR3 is CASSPQSQRPNTEAFF. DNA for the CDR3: TGTGCCAGCTCACCACAGTCTCAACGGCCGAACACTGAAGCTTTCTTT.